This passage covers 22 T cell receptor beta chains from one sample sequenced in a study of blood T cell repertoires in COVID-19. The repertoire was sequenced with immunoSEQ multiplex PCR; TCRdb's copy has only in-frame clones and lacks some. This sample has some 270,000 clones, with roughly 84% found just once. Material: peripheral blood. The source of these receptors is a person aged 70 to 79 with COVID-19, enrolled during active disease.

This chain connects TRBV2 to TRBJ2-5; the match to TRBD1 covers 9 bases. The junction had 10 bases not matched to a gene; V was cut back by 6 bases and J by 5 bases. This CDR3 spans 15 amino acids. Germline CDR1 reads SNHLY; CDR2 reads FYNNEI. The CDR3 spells CASRMDRGDWETQYF. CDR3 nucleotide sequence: TGTGCCAGCAGGATGGACAGGGGTGATTGGGAGACCCAGTACTTC.

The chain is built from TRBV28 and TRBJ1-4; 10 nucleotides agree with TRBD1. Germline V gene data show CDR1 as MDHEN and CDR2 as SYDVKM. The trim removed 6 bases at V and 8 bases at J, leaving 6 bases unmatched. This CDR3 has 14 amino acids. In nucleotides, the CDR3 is TGTGCCAGCAGGCGGACAGGGGGGGGCGAAAAACTGTTTTTT. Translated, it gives CASRRTGGGEKLFF.

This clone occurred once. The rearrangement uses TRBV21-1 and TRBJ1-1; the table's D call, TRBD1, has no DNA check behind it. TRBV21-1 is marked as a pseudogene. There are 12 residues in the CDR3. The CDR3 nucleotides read TGTGCCAGCAGCAGCAGGGACACTGAAGCTTTCTTT. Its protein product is CASSSRDTEAFF.

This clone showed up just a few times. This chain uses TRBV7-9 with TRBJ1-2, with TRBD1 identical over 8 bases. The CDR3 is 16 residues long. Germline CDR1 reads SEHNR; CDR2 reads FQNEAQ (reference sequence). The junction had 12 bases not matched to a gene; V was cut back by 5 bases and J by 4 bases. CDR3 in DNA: TGTGCCAGCAGCCTACGACAGGGGCGAACCACCTATGGCTACACCTTC. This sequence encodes CASSLRQGRTTYGYTF.

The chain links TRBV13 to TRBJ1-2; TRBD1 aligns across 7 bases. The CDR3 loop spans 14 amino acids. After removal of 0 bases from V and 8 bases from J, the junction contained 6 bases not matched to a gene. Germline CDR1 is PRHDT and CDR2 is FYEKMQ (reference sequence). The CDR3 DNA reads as TGTGCCAGCAGCTTAGGTCGAGGGACAGTGGGCTACACCTTC. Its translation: CASSLGRGTVGYTF.

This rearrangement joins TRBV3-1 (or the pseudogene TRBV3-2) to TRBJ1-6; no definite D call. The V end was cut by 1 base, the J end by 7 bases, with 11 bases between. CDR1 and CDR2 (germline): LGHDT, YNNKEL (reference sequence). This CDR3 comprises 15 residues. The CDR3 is CASSQVMGQNSPLHF. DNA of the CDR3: TGTGCCAGCAGCCAAGTTATGGGCCAAAATTCACCCCTCCACTTT.

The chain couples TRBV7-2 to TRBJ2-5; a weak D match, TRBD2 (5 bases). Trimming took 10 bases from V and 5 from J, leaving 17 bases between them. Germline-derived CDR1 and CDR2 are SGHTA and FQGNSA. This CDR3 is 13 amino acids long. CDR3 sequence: CATSLRTGETQYF. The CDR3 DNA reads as TGTGCCACCTCCCTCCGGACGGGGGAGACCCAGTACTTC.

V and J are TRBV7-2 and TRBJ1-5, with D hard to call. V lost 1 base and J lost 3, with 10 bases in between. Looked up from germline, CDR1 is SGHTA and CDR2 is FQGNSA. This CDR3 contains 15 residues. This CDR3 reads CASSLVAGFNQPQHF. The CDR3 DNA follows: TGTGCCAGCAGCTTAGTTGCGGGGTTCAATCAGCCCCAGCATTTT.

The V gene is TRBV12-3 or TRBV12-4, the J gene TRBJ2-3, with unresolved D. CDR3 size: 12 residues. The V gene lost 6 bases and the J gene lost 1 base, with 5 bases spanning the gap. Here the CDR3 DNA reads TGTGCCAGCAGCCCCGGCACAGATACGCAGTATTTT. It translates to CASSPGTDTQYF.

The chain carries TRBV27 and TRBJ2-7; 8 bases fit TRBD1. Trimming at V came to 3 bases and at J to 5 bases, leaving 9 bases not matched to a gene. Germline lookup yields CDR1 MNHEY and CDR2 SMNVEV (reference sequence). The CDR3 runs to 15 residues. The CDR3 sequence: CASSFAWTGPHEQYF. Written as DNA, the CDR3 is TGTGCCAGCAGTTTCGCTTGGACAGGGCCCCACGAGCAGTACTTC.

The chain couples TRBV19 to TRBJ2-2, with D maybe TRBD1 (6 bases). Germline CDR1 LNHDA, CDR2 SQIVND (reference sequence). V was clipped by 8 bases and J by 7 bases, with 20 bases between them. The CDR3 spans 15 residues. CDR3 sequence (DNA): TGTGCCAGTCCAGGGACATCCCAACAAGGCGGGGAGCTGTTTTTT. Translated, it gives CASPGTSQQGGELFF.

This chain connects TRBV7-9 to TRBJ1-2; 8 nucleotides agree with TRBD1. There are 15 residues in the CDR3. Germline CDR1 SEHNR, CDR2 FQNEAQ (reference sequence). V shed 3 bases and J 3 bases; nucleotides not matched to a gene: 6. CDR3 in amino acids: CASSFGAGGDYGYTF. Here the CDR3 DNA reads TGTGCCAGCAGCTTCGGGGCAGGGGGCGACTATGGCTACACCTTC. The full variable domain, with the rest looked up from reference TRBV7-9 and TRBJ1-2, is DTGVSQNPRHKITKRGQNVTFRCDPISEHNRLYWYRQTLGQGPEFLTYFQNEAQLEKSRLLSDRFSAERPKGSFSTLEIQRTEQGDSAMYLCASSFGAGGDYGYTFGSGTRLTVV.

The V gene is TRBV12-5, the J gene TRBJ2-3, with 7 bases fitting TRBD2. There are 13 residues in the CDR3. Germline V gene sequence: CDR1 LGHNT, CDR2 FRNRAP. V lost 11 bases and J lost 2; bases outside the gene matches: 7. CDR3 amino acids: CAGGEVLTDTQYF. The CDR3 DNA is TGTGCTGGGGGGGAGGTCCTCACAGATACGCAGTATTTT.

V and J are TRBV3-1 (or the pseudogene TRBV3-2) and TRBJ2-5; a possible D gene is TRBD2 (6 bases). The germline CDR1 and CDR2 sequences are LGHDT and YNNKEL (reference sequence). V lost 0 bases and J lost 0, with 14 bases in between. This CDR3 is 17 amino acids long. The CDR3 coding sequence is TGTGCCAGCAGCCAAGATTTTAGCGGAGGGAACCAAGAGACCCAGTACTTC. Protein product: CASSQDFSGGNQETQYF.

DNA for the CDR3: TGTGCCAGCAGCGTAGATGGGGGCCGTACTGAAGCTTTCTTT. Its translation is CASSVDGGRTEAFF. The chain carries TRBV9 and TRBJ1-1; D perhaps matches TRBD1 (6 bases). This CDR3 contains 14 residues. V was cut by 0 bases and J by 5 bases, with 11 bases left in between. Germline assignment: CDR1 SGDLS and CDR2 YYNGEE.

The CDR3 nucleotides are TGTGCCAGCACCACCGACAGGGCGGGAGGCTACACCTTC. Translated, it gives CASTTDRAGGYTF. This chain connects TRBV5-4 to TRBJ1-2; TRBD1 matches 7 bases. V lost 6 bases, J lost 8 bases, and 10 bases stayed unmatched. Germline-derived CDR1 and CDR2 are SGHNT and YYREEE (reference sequence). CDR3 size: 13 residues.

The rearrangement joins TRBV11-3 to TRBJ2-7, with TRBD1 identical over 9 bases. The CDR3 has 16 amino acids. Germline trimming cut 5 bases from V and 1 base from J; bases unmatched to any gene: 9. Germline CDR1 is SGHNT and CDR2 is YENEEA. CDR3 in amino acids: CASSPRRGTGSYEQYF. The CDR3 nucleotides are TGTGCCAGCAGCCCCCGGCGGGGGACAGGGTCCTACGAGCAGTACTTC. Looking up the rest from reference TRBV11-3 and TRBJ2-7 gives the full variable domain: EAGVVQSPRYKIIEKKQPVAFWCNPISGHNTLYWYLQNLGQGPELLIRYENEEAVDDSQLPKDRFSAERLKGVDSTLKIQPAELGDSAVYLCASSPRRGTGSYEQYFGPGTRLTVT.

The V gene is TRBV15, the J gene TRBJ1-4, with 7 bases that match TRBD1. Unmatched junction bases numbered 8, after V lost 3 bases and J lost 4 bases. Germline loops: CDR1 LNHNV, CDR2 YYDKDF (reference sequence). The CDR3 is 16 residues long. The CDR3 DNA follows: TGTGCCACCAGCAGGGGACCGGGACAGTTTAATGAAAAACTGTTTTTT. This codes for CATSRGPGQFNEKLFF.

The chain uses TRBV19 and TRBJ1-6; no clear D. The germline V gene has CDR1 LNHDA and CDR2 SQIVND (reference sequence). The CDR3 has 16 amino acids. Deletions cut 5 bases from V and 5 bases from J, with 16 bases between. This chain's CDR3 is CASSGDIQRHNSPLHF. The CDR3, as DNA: TGTGCCAGTAGTGGGGATATACAGCGGCATAATTCACCCCTCCACTTT.

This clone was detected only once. For the CDR3, the DNA is TGTGCCAGCAGCCAACCCTTCCTCCGGGACAGGGGTAATGAAAAACTGTTTTTT. This sequence encodes CASSQPFLRDRGNEKLFF. The gene calls are TRBV4-2 and TRBJ1-4; 10 bases agree with TRBD1. CDR3 size: 18 residues. Losses at the gene ends were 2 bases for V and 4 bases for J; bases not matched to a gene: 10. Per the germline V gene, CDR1 is LGHNA and CDR2 is YNFKEQ.

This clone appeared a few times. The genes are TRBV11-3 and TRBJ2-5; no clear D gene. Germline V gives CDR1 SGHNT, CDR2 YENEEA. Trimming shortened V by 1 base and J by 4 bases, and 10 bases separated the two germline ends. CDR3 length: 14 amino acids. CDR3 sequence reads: CASSLAPSGETQYF. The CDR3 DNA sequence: TGTGCCAGCAGCTTAGCTCCTTCGGGAGAGACCCAGTACTTC.

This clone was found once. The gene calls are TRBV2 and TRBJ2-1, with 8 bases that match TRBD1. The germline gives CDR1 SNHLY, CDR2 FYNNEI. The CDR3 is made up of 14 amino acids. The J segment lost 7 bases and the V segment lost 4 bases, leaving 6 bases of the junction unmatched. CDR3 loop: CASSGDRSGNEQFF. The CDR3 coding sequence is TGTGCCAGCAGTGGGGACAGGTCGGGGAATGAGCAGTTCTTC.